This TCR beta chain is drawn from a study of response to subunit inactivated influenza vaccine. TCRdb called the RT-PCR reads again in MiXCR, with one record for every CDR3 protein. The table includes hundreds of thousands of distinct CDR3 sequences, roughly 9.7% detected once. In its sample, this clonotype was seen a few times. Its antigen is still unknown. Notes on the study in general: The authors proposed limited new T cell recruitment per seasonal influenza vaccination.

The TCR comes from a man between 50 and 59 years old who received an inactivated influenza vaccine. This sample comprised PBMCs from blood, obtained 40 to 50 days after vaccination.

CDR3 amino acids: CASSLGFRTGGNGYTF. CDR3 bases: TGTGCCAGCAGTTTAGGTTTCCGGACAGGGGGCAATGGCTACACCTTC. V usage is TRBV12-3 or TRBV12-4 and J usage is TRBJ1-2, with TRBD1 matching 11 bases. The ends lost 1 base at V and 6 bases at J; junction bases unmatched: 7. The CDR3 is 16 residues long.